The 13 T cell receptor beta chains below were found in one sample sequenced in a study of cytomegalovirus exposure and HLA in healthy donors. Use of 60 Vbeta and 13 Jbeta primers characterized the PCR. Repertoires were generated with immunoSEQ multiplex PCR, while TCRdb's copy carries only in-frame clones and drops some. The sample has some 170,000 clones, roughly 82% seen once; the top ten hold 1.5%. The source material was PBMCs. Source of these receptors: a girl under 18 in good health and CMV-seropositive.

The chain recombines TRBV29-1 with TRBJ2-1; D is undetermined. The V and J ends lost 4 bases and 8 bases respectively, with 12 bases between them. The CDR3 covers 12 residues. Germline V CDR1 and CDR2: SQVTM, ANQGSEA. The CDR3 DNA reads as TGCAGCGTTGCTGGCAGGTTAGATGAGCAGTTCTTC. Encoded protein: CSVAGRLDEQFF.

The chain's CDR3 is CASSLWLGTGGEAKNIQYF. The CDR3 region has the DNA TGTGCCAGCAGCTTGTGGCTGGGGACAGGGGGAGAAGCCAAAAACATTCAGTACTTC. V and J are TRBV7-9 and TRBJ2-4; 11 bases fit TRBD1. V was pared by 3 bases and J by 0 bases, with 10 bases of the junction left unmatched. Germline-derived CDR1 and CDR2 are SEHNR and FQNEAQ (reference sequence). CDR3 length equals 19 residues. The entire variable domain, with the rest obtained from reference TRBV7-9 and TRBJ2-4, is as follows: DTGVSQNPRHKITKRGQNVTFRCDPISEHNRLYWYRQTLGQGPEFLTYFQNEAQLEKSRLLSDRFSAERPKGSFSTLEIQRTEQGDSAMYLCASSLWLGTGGEAKNIQYFGAGTRLSVL.

This clone was detected once. The chain uses TRBV5-6 and TRBJ2-7; perhaps TRBD2 as D (5 bases). The V end was cut by 3 bases, the J end by 3 bases, with 10 bases between. Per germline, CDR1 SGHDT and CDR2 YYEEEE. The CDR3 spans 13 residues. The CDR3 DNA is TGTGCCAGCAGCTGGACTGGTAACTACGAGCAGTACTTC. Its protein is CASSWTGNYEQYF. Full variable domain (outside the CDR3, taken from reference TRBV5-6 and TRBJ2-7): DAGVTQSPTHLIKTRGQQVTLRCSPKSGHDTVSWYQQALGQGPQFIFQYYEEEERQRGNFPDRFSGHQFPNYSSELNVNALLLGDSALYLCASSWTGNYEQYFGPGTRLTVT.

This rearrangement joins TRBV2 to TRBJ2-5; a possible D gene is TRBD1 (6 bases). Trimming shortened V by 6 bases and J by 0 bases, and 11 bases separated the two germline ends. This CDR3 has 14 residues. CDR1 and CDR2 (germline): SNHLY, FYNNEI. The CDR3 is CASRSDRYQETQYF. Here the CDR3 DNA reads TGTGCCAGCAGATCTGACAGGTACCAAGAGACCCAGTACTTC.

This clone was seen once. The chain joins TRBV14 to TRBJ1-4; TRBD1 matches at 7 bases. The CDR3 length is 16 residues. CDR1 is SGHDN, CDR2 FVKESK, per germline. Losses at the gene ends were 3 bases for V and 3 bases for J; bases not matched to a gene: 7. CDR3 coding DNA: TGTGCCAGCAGCCAGAGACCGGGACAGTCTAATGAAAAACTGTTTTTT. Protein product: CASSQRPGQSNEKLFF.

The genes are TRBV11-3 and TRBJ1-4; 7 nucleotides match TRBD1. The CDR3 has 11 amino acids. The junction had 0 bases not matched to a gene; V was cut back by 8 bases and J by 6 bases. CDR1 SGHNT and CDR2 YENEEA come from the germline V gene. The CDR3 DNA sequence: TGTGCCAGCGGGACAGATGAAAAACTGTTTTTT. Protein product: CASGTDEKLFF.

The V and J genes are TRBV28 and TRBJ1-2; possible D gene TRBD1, 5 bases. The V gene lost 6 bases and the J gene lost 8 bases, with 22 bases spanning the gap. The CDR3 is 15 residues long. Germline V CDR1 and CDR2: MDHEN, SYDVKM. The CDR3 nucleotides are TGTGCCAGCAGGCCCAACCCGGGGGACCTCGAGGGCTACACCTTC. Protein sequence: CASRPNPGDLEGYTF.

This clone was observed a few times. The V call is TRBV9, the J call TRBJ2-7; no definite D call. The CDR3 sequence is 14 residues long. The V end was cut by 0 bases, the J end by 1 base, with 8 bases between. The germline gives CDR1 SGDLS, CDR2 YYNGEE. The CDR3 protein is CASSVDPSSYEQYF. The CDR3 DNA reads as TGTGCCAGCAGCGTAGACCCTAGTTCCTACGAGCAGTACTTC.

This clone was seen a single time. The chain links TRBV28 to TRBJ2-1; TRBD2 matches at 14 bases. The CDR3 runs 19 residues. The V gene end was trimmed by 3 bases and the J gene end by 6 bases; junction bases not matched to a gene: 13. From germline, CDR1 is MDHEN and CDR2 SYDVKM. CDR3 in amino acids: CASSFAGLAGEVGGNEQFF. The CDR3 bases are TGTGCCAGCAGTTTCGCGGGACTAGCGGGAGAAGTTGGGGGCAATGAGCAGTTCTTC.

The V and J genes are TRBV7-8 and TRBJ2-5; the D is unclear. Trimming took 2 bases from V and 3 from J, leaving 7 bases between them. CDR1 is SGHVS and CDR2 is FQNEAQ in the germline V gene. The CDR3 length is 13 residues. CDR3 DNA: TGTGCCAGCAGCTTATGGGCCGAAGAGACCCAGTACTTC. Translating it yields CASSLWAEETQYF.

The rearrangement uses TRBV6-5 and TRBJ2-5; TRBD1 aligns across 9 bases. V lost 6 bases to trimming and J lost 5 bases; unmatched junction nucleotides: 10. The CDR3 loop spans 15 amino acids. In germline, CDR1 is MNHEY, CDR2 SVGAGI. The CDR3 loop reads CASRPGTGTLETQYF. CDR3 in DNA: TGTGCCAGCAGACCCGGGACAGGGACTTTGGAGACCCAGTACTTC.

J is TRBJ1-3 and V is TRBV7-8; D unresolved. V was shortened by 1 base and J by 0 bases, with 10 bases between the two germline ends. Looked up from germline, CDR1 is SGHVS and CDR2 is FQNEAQ. This CDR3 region has 16 residues. The CDR3 DNA reads TGTGCCAGCAGCTTAGTGAGGGTCACCTCTGGAAACACCATATATTTT. It is translated as CASSLVRVTSGNTIYF.

This clone came up once. The chain combines TRBV7-9 with TRBJ2-3, with 7 bases lining up with TRBD2. The CDR3 loop spans 15 amino acids. Unmatched junction bases numbered 6, after V lost 1 base and J lost 5 bases. Germline assignment: CDR1 SEHNR and CDR2 FQNEAQ (reference sequence). CDR3 in amino acids: CASSLGRSSGDTQYF. In DNA, the CDR3 is TGTGCCAGCAGCTTAGGGCGCTCTAGCGGAGATACGCAGTATTTT.